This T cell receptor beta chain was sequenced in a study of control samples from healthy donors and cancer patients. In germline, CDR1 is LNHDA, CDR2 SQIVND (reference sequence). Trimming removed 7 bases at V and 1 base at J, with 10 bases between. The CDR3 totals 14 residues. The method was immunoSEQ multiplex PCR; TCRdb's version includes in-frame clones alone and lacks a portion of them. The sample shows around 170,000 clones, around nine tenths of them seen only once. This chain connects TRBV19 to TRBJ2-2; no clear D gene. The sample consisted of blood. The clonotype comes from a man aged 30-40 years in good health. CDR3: CASKTTMNTGELFF. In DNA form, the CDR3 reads TGTGCCAGTAAAACGACAATGAACACCGGGGAGCTGTTTTTT.